Shown below are 4 T cell receptor beta chains from a single sample sequenced in a study of cytomegalovirus exposure and HLA in healthy donors. With 60 Vbeta and 13 Jbeta primers, the PCR was carried out. Measured with immunoSEQ multiplex PCR; TCRdb has only the in-frame clones, and not every one. This sample's clone table lists 65,000 to 90,000 clones. The specimen was PBMCs. Source of these receptors: a female donor in good health and CMV-seropositive.

This chain links TRBV6-1 with TRBJ1-1; 8 bases line up with TRBD1. Trimming removed 4 bases from V and 3 bases from J; junction bases left unmatched: 7. Germline values: CDR1 MNHNS, CDR2 SASEGT. This CDR3 region has 15 residues. CDR3: CASSAQGAGDTEAFF. Written as DNA, the CDR3 is TGTGCCAGCAGTGCTCAGGGGGCAGGGGACACTGAAGCTTTCTTT.

The CDR3 loop reads CASSPWTEHNSPLHF. As DNA, the CDR3 is TGCGCCAGCAGCCCGTGGACAGAACATAATTCACCCCTCCACTTT. The chain joins TRBV5-1 to TRBJ1-6; D is perhaps TRBD1 (6 bases). CDR3 length: 15 residues. V lost 4 bases, J lost 5 bases, and 13 bases lay in between. Germline CDR1 SGHRS, CDR2 YFSETQ.

This sequence joins TRBV25-1 and TRBJ2-7; possible D gene TRBD2, 6 bases. Between the trimmed V and J ends, which lost 1 base and 7 bases, there was a span of 17 bases. The CDR3 has 15 residues. Germline V CDR1 and CDR2: MGHDK, SYGVNS. DNA of the CDR3: TGTGCCAGCAGTGAATTCAGTCAGGACTACGGGGAGCAGTACTTC. Translated, it gives CASSEFSQDYGEQYF.

V and J are TRBV5-1 and TRBJ2-7; no definite D call. The CDR3 spans 14 residues. The ends were cut back, 2 bases at V and 0 bases at J, with 9 bases in the middle. Germline assignment: CDR1 SGHRS and CDR2 YFSETQ. The CDR3 DNA reads TGCGCCAGCAGCTTCCAGTCGTCCTCCTACGAGCAGTACTTC. Its protein product is CASSFQSSSYEQYF.